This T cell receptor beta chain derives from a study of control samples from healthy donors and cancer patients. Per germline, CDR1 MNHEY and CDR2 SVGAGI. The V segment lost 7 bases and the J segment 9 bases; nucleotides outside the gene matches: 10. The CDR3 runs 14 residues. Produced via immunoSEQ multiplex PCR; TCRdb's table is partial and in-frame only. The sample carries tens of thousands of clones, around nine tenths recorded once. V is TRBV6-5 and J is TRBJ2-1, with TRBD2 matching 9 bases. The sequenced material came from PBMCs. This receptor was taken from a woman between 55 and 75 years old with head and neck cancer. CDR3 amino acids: CASKLTWREGEQFF. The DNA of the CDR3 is TGTGCCAGCAAACTGACGTGGCGGGAGGGTGAGCAGTTCTTC.